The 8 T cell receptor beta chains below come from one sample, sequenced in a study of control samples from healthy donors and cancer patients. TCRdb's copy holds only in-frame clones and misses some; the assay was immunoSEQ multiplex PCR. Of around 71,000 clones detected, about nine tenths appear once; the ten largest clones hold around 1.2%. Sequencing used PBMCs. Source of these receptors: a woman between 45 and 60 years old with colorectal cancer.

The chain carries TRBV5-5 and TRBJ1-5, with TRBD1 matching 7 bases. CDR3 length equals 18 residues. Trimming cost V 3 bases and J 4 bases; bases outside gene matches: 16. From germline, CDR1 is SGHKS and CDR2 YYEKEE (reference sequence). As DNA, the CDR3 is TGTGCCAGCAGCTCCCTTGCGTCAGGGGGGATAGGGAATCAGCCCCAGCATTTT. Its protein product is CASSSLASGGIGNQPQHF.

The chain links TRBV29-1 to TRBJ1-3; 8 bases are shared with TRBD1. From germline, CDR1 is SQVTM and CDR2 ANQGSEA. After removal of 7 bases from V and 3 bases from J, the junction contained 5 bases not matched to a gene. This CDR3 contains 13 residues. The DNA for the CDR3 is TGCAGCGCAGGACAGGGTATTGGAAACACCATATATTTT. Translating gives CSAGQGIGNTIYF. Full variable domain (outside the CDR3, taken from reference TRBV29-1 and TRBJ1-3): SAVISQKPSRDICQRGTSLTIQCQVDSQVTMMFWYRQQPGQSLTLIATANQGSEATYESGFVIDKFPISRPNLTFSTLTVSNMSPEDSSIYLCSAGQGIGNTIYFGEGSWLTVV.

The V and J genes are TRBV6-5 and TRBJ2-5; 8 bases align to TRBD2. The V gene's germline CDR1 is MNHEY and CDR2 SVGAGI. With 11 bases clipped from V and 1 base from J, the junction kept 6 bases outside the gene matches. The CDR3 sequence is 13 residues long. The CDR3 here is CASRRGAQETQYF. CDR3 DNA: TGTGCCTCACGGCGGGGGGCCCAAGAGACCCAGTACTTC.

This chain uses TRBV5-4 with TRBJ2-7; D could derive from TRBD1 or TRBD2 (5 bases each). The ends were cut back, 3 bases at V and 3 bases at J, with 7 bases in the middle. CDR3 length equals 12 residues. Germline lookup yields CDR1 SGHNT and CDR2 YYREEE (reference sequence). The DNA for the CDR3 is TGTGCCAGCAGCTGGGACGGCTACGAGCAGTACTTC. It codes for CASSWDGYEQYF. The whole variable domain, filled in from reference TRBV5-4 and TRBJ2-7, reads ETGVTQSPTHLIKTRGQQVTLRCSSQSGHNTVSWYQQALGQGPQFIFQYYREEENGRGNFPPRFSGLQFPNYSSELNVNALELDDSALYLCASSWDGYEQYFGPGTRLTVT.

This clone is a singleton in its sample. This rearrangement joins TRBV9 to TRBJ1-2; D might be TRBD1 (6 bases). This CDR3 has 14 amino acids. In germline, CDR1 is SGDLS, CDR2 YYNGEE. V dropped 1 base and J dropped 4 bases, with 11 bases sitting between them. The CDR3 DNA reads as TGTGCCAGCAGCGTAAGGGGGGACGGCTATGGCTACACCTTC. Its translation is CASSVRGDGYGYTF.

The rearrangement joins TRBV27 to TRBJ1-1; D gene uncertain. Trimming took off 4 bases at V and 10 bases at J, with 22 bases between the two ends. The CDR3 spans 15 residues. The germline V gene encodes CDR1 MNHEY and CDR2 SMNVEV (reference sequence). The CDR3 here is CASSSVTAFSFRAFF. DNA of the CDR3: TGTGCCAGCAGTTCGGTTACAGCCTTTAGTTTCCGAGCTTTCTTT.

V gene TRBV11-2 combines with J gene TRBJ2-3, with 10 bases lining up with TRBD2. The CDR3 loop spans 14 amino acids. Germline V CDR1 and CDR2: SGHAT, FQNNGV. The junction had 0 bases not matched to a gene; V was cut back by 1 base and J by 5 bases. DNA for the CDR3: TGTGCCAGCAGCTTAGGGACTAGCGGAGATACGCAGTATTTT. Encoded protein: CASSLGTSGDTQYF.

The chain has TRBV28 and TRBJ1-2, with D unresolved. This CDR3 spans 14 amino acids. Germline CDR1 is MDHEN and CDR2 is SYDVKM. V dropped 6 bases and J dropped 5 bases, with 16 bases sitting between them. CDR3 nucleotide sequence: TGTGCCAGCAGGCCCAGGTTCTCACCGTATGGCTACACCTTC. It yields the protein CASRPRFSPYGYTF.